Listed here are 20 T cell receptor beta chains from one sample, sequenced in a study of blood T cell repertoires in COVID-19. TCRdb's table, derived via immunoSEQ multiplex PCR, lists solely in-frame clones and lacks some. The sample consists of a few hundred thousand clones, around 85% of them appearing once. Material for sequencing was peripheral blood. These receptors originate from a woman aged 45-65 years with acute or convalescent COVID-19.

The V call is TRBV27, the J call TRBJ2-3; no clear D gene. The length of the CDR3 is 13 residues. V was pared by 5 bases and J by 6 bases, with 12 bases between. CDR1 and CDR2 (germline): MNHEY, SMNVEV (reference sequence). The CDR3 DNA follows: TGTGCCAGCAGTCCCTACGGTCATGATACGCAGTATTTT. Translating it yields CASSPYGHDTQYF.

CDR3: CASRKRGSDTQYF. Written as DNA, the CDR3 is TGTGCCAGCAGGAAGCGGGGGTCAGATACGCAGTATTTT. The rearrangement uses TRBV7-9 and TRBJ2-3, with 8 bases identical to TRBD2. Per the germline V gene, CDR1 is SEHNR and CDR2 is FQNEAQ (reference sequence). V trimming: 6 bases; J trimming: 4 bases; junction bases outside the gene matches: 3. The length of the CDR3 is 13 residues.

Only a few counts were recorded for this clone. The chain couples TRBV27 to TRBJ2-5; no definite D call. Germline V lookup: CDR1 MNHEY, CDR2 SMNVEV (reference sequence). There are 14 residues in the CDR3. Between the trimmed V and J ends, which lost 5 bases and 4 bases, there was a span of 14 bases. CDR3 region: CASSLLPSGETQYF. The CDR3 DNA follows: TGTGCCAGCAGTCTTTTACCCTCGGGAGAGACCCAGTACTTC.

This chain uses TRBV5-1 with TRBJ2-7; TRBD2 might be the D (6 bases). V was pared by 5 bases and J by 6 bases, with 18 bases between. Germline CDR1 and CDR2: SGHRS and YFSETQ. This CDR3 contains 14 residues. The CDR3 loop reads CASRFRPGAVEQYF. The CDR3, as DNA: TGCGCCAGCAGATTTCGACCGGGAGCCGTCGAGCAGTACTTC. The full variable domain, rest sourced from reference TRBV5-1 and TRBJ2-7, is KAGVTQTPRYLIKTRGQQVTLSCSPISGHRSVSWYQQTPGQGLQFLFEYFSETQRNKGNFPGRFSGRQFSNSRSEMNVSTLELGDSALYLCASRFRPGAVEQYFGPGTRLTVT.

The V gene is TRBV9, the J gene TRBJ2-7; 10 positions match TRBD2. The trim removed 0 bases at V and 5 bases at J, leaving 14 bases unmatched. This CDR3 contains 18 residues. CDR1 and CDR2 from the germline V gene are SGDLS and YYNGEE. Here the CDR3 reads CASSVGLMRASGSNEQYF. As DNA, the CDR3 is TGTGCCAGCAGCGTAGGACTAATGAGGGCTAGCGGGAGCAACGAGCAGTACTTC.

The V and J genes are TRBV7-2 and TRBJ2-3; 13 bases fit TRBD2. CDR3 size: 15 residues. Germline values: CDR1 SGHTA, CDR2 FQGNSA. V was pared by 7 bases and J by 6 bases, with 7 bases of the junction left unmatched. The CDR3 bases are TGTGCCAGCAACGCCGGACTAGCGGGAGTGGATACGCAGTATTTT. Its translation is CASNAGLAGVDTQYF.

The chain carries TRBV18 and TRBJ2-5; D possibly corresponds to TRBD1 (6 bases). V was pared by 2 bases and J by 5 bases, with 9 bases between. CDR3 length equals 13 residues. The V gene's germline CDR1 is KGHSH and CDR2 LQKENI. Here the CDR3 reads CASSPTGQETQYF. CDR3 nucleotides: TGTGCCAGCTCACCAACAGGGCAGGAGACCCAGTACTTC.

The chain joins TRBV14 to TRBJ2-5; D not certain. Germline V gene lookup returns CDR1 SGHDN and CDR2 FVKESK. This CDR3 comprises 14 residues. The V end was cut by 2 bases, the J end by 1 base, with 8 bases between. The CDR3 loop is CASSQLNSQETQYF. CDR3 DNA: TGTGCCAGCAGCCAATTGAACAGCCAAGAGACCCAGTACTTC.

The chain has TRBV9 and TRBJ1-6, with a weak D call TRBD1 (6 bases). Trimming left V 0 bases short and J 2 bases short, with 9 bases between. The CDR3 runs 16 residues. From germline, CDR1 is SGDLS and CDR2 YYNGEE. The CDR3 coding sequence is TGTGCCAGCAGCGTAGAGGCAGGGGCCTATAATTCACCCCTCCACTTT. It yields the protein CASSVEAGAYNSPLHF.

The chain joins TRBV5-6 to TRBJ1-6; D is uncertain. V shed 2 bases and J shed 0 bases, with 9 bases lying between them. This CDR3 comprises 16 residues. Germline V CDR1 and CDR2: SGHDT, YYEEEE. The CDR3 DNA sequence: TGTGCCAGCAGCTTTCGGGTGAGCTCCTATAATTCACCCCTCCACTTT. This sequence encodes CASSFRVSSYNSPLHF.

The V and J genes are TRBV30 and TRBJ1-2; 8 bases line up with TRBD1. Germline lookup yields CDR1 GTSNPN and CDR2 SVGIG (reference sequence). The trim removed 0 bases at V and 8 bases at J, leaving 8 bases unmatched. The length of the CDR3 is 14 residues. The DNA for the CDR3 is TGTGCCTGGAGTGTACTTCAGGGGGCAGACGGCTACACCTTC. Translating it yields CAWSVLQGADGYTF.

The gene calls are TRBV5-1 and TRBJ2-3; 10 nucleotides match TRBD2. J was trimmed by 4 bases and V by 0 bases; bases with no gene match: 8. There are 17 residues in the CDR3. Germline V gene data show CDR1 as SGHRS and CDR2 as YFSETQ. The CDR3 loop reads CASSLARAGGPPDTQYF. Here the CDR3 DNA reads TGCGCCAGCAGCTTGGCCCGAGCGGGAGGGCCGCCAGATACGCAGTATTTT.

V and J are TRBV3-1 (or the pseudogene TRBV3-2) and TRBJ1-2; TRBD1 matches 9 bases. The germline gives CDR1 LGHDT, CDR2 YNNKEL (reference sequence). CDR3 length: 13 residues. The J segment lost 9 bases and the V segment lost 6 bases, leaving 8 bases of the junction unmatched. For the CDR3, the DNA is TGTGCCAGCAGGCCCGGGACAGGGTATAGCTACACCTTC. Translation gives CASRPGTGYSYTF.

V is TRBV6-2 or TRBV6-3 and J is TRBJ1-5; the match to TRBD1 covers 7 bases. The ends lost 6 bases at V and 3 bases at J; junction bases unmatched: 8. This CDR3 is built from 15 residues. Germline V lookup: CDR1 MNHEY, CDR2 SVGEGT. CDR3 DNA: TGTGCCAGCAGCAAAGACAGGGCCGACAATCAGCCCCAGCATTTT. It specifies CASSKDRADNQPQHF.

The chain recombines TRBV20-1 with TRBJ1-5; a possible D gene is TRBD1 (5 bases). Germline values: CDR1 DFQATT, CDR2 SNEGSKA (reference sequence). V was trimmed by 3 bases and J by 3 bases, leaving 12 bases between them. This CDR3 comprises 14 residues. The CDR3 DNA reads TGCAGTGCTAGTAGCGGGACGCTCAATCAGCCCCAGCATTTT. It codes for CSASSGTLNQPQHF.

V gene TRBV5-4 combines with J gene TRBJ2-1, with 10 bases lining up with TRBD2. Trimming at V came to 3 bases and at J to 0 bases, leaving 3 bases not matched to a gene. This CDR3 region has 16 residues. CDR1 SGHNT and CDR2 YYREEE come from the germline V gene (reference sequence). The chain's CDR3 is CASSSPSGSSYNEQFF. The DNA for the CDR3 is TGTGCCAGCAGCTCGCCTAGCGGGAGCTCCTACAATGAGCAGTTCTTC.

The chain employs TRBV4-1 and TRBJ2-3; maybe TRBD1 (6 bases). Germline-derived CDR1 and CDR2 are MGHRA and YSYEKL. The CDR3 totals 13 residues. V lost 3 bases and J 4 bases, leaving 8 bases between the germline ends. CDR3 DNA sequence: TGCGCCAGCAGCCAGGGGGCAGCAGATACGCAGTATTTT. Translated: CASSQGAADTQYF.

The chain is built from TRBV15 and TRBJ2-1, with TRBD2 identical over 9 bases. Germline loops: CDR1 LNHNV, CDR2 YYDKDF (reference sequence). V trimming: 5 bases; J trimming: 1 base; junction bases outside the gene matches: 6. The CDR3 loop spans 16 amino acids. Here the CDR3 reads CATSRVAGGSYNEQFF. CDR3 nucleotides: TGTGCCACCAGCCGTGTGGCGGGGGGGTCCTACAATGAGCAGTTCTTC.

The chain is built from TRBV4-1 and TRBJ2-2; TRBD2 might be the D (5 bases). V shed 0 bases and J shed 6 bases, with 17 bases lying between them. Germline V gene data show CDR1 as MGHRA and CDR2 as YSYEKL. The CDR3 has 17 residues. CDR3 in amino acids: CASSQDGPGVGAGELFF. The CDR3 DNA follows: TGCGCCAGCAGCCAAGACGGCCCCGGGGTAGGTGCCGGGGAGCTGTTTTTT.

The rearrangement links TRBV18 to TRBJ2-1, with no clear D. The CDR3 spans 15 residues. The V end was cut by 0 bases, the J end by 2 bases, with 8 bases between. CDR1 is KGHSH and CDR2 is LQKENI in the germline V gene. CDR3 bases: TGTGCCAGCTCACCACCCAGCGCACCCTACAATGAGCAGTTCTTC. Translation gives CASSPPSAPYNEQFF.